Listed here are 31 T cell receptor beta chains from one sample, sequenced in a study of CD8 T cells in ankylosing spondylitis. Via MiXCR, TCRdb re-called the 5' RACE reads, giving one row per CDR3 protein. The sample carries 100,000 or so distinct CDR3 sequences, around 24% recorded once. Sequenced input: synovial fluid, either unsorted or a sorted T cell fraction (not recorded which). The origin of the receptors is a male donor with ankylosing spondylitis.

In this sample, this clonotype turned up a few times. The chain combines TRBV5-4 with TRBJ1-2; 10 bases are a match to TRBD1. V lost 7 bases, J lost 1 base, and 4 bases stayed unmatched. Germline loops: CDR1 SGHNT, CDR2 YYREEE (reference sequence). The CDR3 consists of 14 residues. CDR3 sequence: CASVRDRGNYGYTF. CDR3 in DNA: TGTGCCAGCGTCCGGGACAGGGGTAACTATGGCTACACCTTC.

This clonotype was found a few times. This chain links TRBV6-4 with TRBJ1-1; 8 bases agree with TRBD1. The CDR3 spans 12 residues. Per the germline V gene, CDR1 is MRHNA and CDR2 is SNTAGT. V shed 5 bases and J 8 bases; nucleotides not matched to a gene: 4. The CDR3 DNA is TGTGCCAGCAGTTTCGGACAGGGCGAAGCTTTCTTT. Amino acids: CASSFGQGEAFF.

The chain joins TRBV5-1 to TRBJ2-7, with 11 bases matching TRBD1. CDR1 is SGHRS and CDR2 is YFSETQ in the germline V gene. V gave up 4 bases and J gave up 5 bases; unmatched junction bases: 11. The length of the CDR3 is 16 residues. The CDR3 region is CASSTGTGGSFDEQYV. As DNA, the CDR3 is TGCGCCAGCAGCACAGGGACAGGGGGATCTTTCGACGAGCAGTACGTC.

This clonotype was observed a few times. This chain joins TRBV2 and TRBJ2-7; D is possibly TRBD1 (6 bases). Trimming took 10 bases from V and 0 from J, leaving 16 bases between them. CDR3 length equals 14 residues. CDR1 is SNHLY, CDR2 FYNNEI, per germline. In DNA, the CDR3 is TGTGCCACCCAATCCGACAGGATCTCCTACGAGCAGTACTTC. It encodes CATQSDRISYEQYF.

V usage is TRBV2 and J usage is TRBJ2-5, with 7 bases that match TRBD1. The germline CDR1 and CDR2 sequences are SNHLY and FYNNEI. This CDR3 has 11 amino acids. After removal of 10 bases from V and 4 bases from J, the junction contained 3 bases not matched to a gene. In DNA, the CDR3 is TGTGCCACCCGACAGGGAGAGACCCAGTACTTC. Translating it yields CATRQGETQYF.

This clonotype appeared a few times. The chain links TRBV7-9 to TRBJ2-1; either TRBD1 or TRBD2 may fit D (5 bases each). Germline CDR1 is SEHNR and CDR2 is FQNEAQ (reference sequence). The CDR3 extends over 14 amino acids. V lost 1 base and J 7 bases, leaving 11 bases between the germline ends. CDR3 nucleotides: TGTGCCAGCAGCTTAGTTTCAGGGACGAATGAGCAGTTCTTC. Its translation is CASSLVSGTNEQFF.

This clonotype was detected many times. The rearrangement joins TRBV20-1 to TRBJ2-7; the D gene could be TRBD1 or TRBD2 (5 bases each). Germline CDR1 and CDR2: DFQATT and SNEGSKA (reference sequence). The CDR3 is 11 residues long. With 6 bases removed from V and 9 bases from J, the gap between germline ends came to 15 bases. The CDR3 DNA reads as TGCAGTGCCCTGGGACGGTGTGCGCAGTACGTC. Its translation is CSALGRCAQYV.

The J gene is TRBJ1-1, the V gene TRBV4-1; 10 nucleotides agree with TRBD1. After removal of 1 base from V and 2 bases from J, the junction contained 7 bases not matched to a gene. Germline V gene data show CDR1 as MGHRA and CDR2 as YSYEKL. This CDR3 has 17 residues. Written as DNA, the CDR3 is TGCGCCAGCAGCCAAGTGGGGACAGGGGTTATCAACACTGAAGCTTTCTTT. Amino acids: CASSQVGTGVINTEAFF.

This clonotype was recorded a few times. V usage is TRBV12-3 or TRBV12-4 and J usage is TRBJ1-5; possibly TRBD1 for D (6 bases). The CDR3 runs 16 residues. V gave up 2 bases and J gave up 6 bases, with 17 bases separating them. Here the CDR3 reads CASSLKVGQGSQPQHF. CDR3 coding DNA: TGTGCCAGCAGTTTAAAGGTTGGGCAGGGGAGTCAGCCCCAGCATTTT.

There are many counts of this clonotype. The V and J genes are TRBV20-1 and TRBJ1-1; unclear D gene. Trimming left V 2 bases short and J 0 bases short, with 4 bases between. The CDR3 runs 12 residues. Germline CDR1 is DFQATT and CDR2 is SNEGSKA (reference sequence). The chain's CDR3 is CSARFMNTEAFF. As DNA, the CDR3 is TGCAGTGCTAGATTCATGAACACTGAAGCTTTCTTT.

This clonotype has a count of ten or more. This chain connects TRBV5-6 to TRBJ2-5; no clear D. The CDR3 contains 16 residues. Per the germline V gene, CDR1 is SGHDT and CDR2 is YYEEEE. Trimming took 2 bases from V and 3 from J, leaving 17 bases between them. The DNA for the CDR3 is TGTGCCAGCAGCTTAAGTGGGGATCCAGCAGAAGAGACCCAGTACTTC. Translation: CASSLSGDPAEETQYF.

V usage is TRBV11-3 and J usage is TRBJ2-1; D possibly corresponds to TRBD2 (6 bases). The CDR3 covers 16 residues. In germline, CDR1 is SGHNT, CDR2 YENEEA. Trimming stripped 0 bases from V and 4 bases from J, with 13 bases between. The CDR3 here is CASSLDGSPVYNEQFF. CDR3 bases: TGTGCCAGCAGCTTAGACGGGAGTCCCGTTTACAATGAGCAGTTCTTC.

The rearrangement links TRBV12-3 or TRBV12-4 to TRBJ2-2; 9 bases align to TRBD2. J gave up 5 bases and V 6 bases, and 10 bases lay outside the gene matches. This CDR3 has 16 residues. The CDR3 DNA is TGTGCCAGCAGAAATAGCGGGAGAGGGGTTACCGGGGAGCTGTTTTTT. Its protein is CASRNSGRGVTGELFF.

This chain joins TRBV2 and TRBJ1-2; D gene uncertain. Germline CDR1 reads SNHLY; CDR2 reads FYNNEI. This CDR3 contains 13 residues. V was pared by 9 bases and J by 0 bases, with 11 bases between. The CDR3 sequence: CARTHRANYGYTF. CDR3 DNA sequence: TGTGCCAGGACCCACCGGGCTAACTATGGCTACACCTTC.

This chain joins TRBV20-1 and TRBJ2-5; no reliable D call. Looked up from germline, CDR1 is DFQATT and CDR2 is SNEGSKA (reference sequence). This CDR3 is built from 12 residues. V lost 3 bases to trimming and J lost 1 base, with 6 bases between them. CDR3 DNA sequence: TGCAGTGCTAGCAGGAGCCAAGAGACCCAGTACTTC. Its protein product is CSASRSQETQYF.

This clonotype was found a few times. This chain links TRBV12-3 or TRBV12-4 with TRBJ1-5; D unresolved. V was shortened by 4 bases and J by 8 bases, with 12 bases between the two germline ends. This CDR3 region has 13 residues. DNA of the CDR3: TGTGCCAGCAGTTCGGTAAATGGAGAGCCCCAGCATTTT. It yields the protein CASSSVNGEPQHF.

Ten or more counts support this clonotype. The rearrangement uses TRBV5-1 and TRBJ1-4; 7 bases line up with TRBD1. Per germline, CDR1 SGHRS and CDR2 YFSETQ. The length of the CDR3 is 14 residues. Trimming took 4 bases from V and 8 from J; bases not matched to a gene: 8. CDR3 sequence (DNA): TGCGCCAGCAGCCTCAGGGGGATTGGAGAAAAACTGTTTTTT. Encoded protein: CASSLRGIGEKLFF.

In this sample, this clonotype turned up a few times. The rearrangement joins TRBV11-1 to TRBJ2-2, with TRBD2 as a possible D gene (6 bases). The V and J ends lost 3 bases and 6 bases respectively, with 17 bases between them. Germline V gene data show CDR1 as SGHAT and CDR2 as FQDESV (reference sequence). The CDR3 sequence is 16 residues long. CDR3 in amino acids: CASSFGVPGVSGELFF. The CDR3, as DNA: TGTGCCAGCAGCTTCGGGGTGCCGGGAGTCTCCGGGGAGCTGTTTTTT.

The V gene is TRBV7-2, the J gene TRBJ2-1; no firm D call. The CDR3 runs 15 residues. Germline lookup yields CDR1 SGHTA and CDR2 FQGNSA. V gave up 2 bases and J gave up 2 bases, with 10 bases separating them. In DNA form, the CDR3 reads TGTGCCAGCAGCTTACAGGCAGGCCCCTACAATGAGCAGTTCTTC. It translates to CASSLQAGPYNEQFF.

This clonotype occurred a few times. The J gene is TRBJ1-2, the V gene TRBV29-1; D is uncertain. Deletions cut 6 bases from V and 0 bases from J, with 11 bases between. Germline V gene data show CDR1 as SQVTM and CDR2 as ANQGSEA. CDR3 length: 13 residues. This CDR3 reads CSVADITNYGYTF. The CDR3 region has the DNA TGCAGCGTCGCCGACATTACTAACTATGGCTACACCTTC.

A few counts support this clonotype. This rearrangement joins TRBV5-6 to TRBJ1-2; tentative D call: TRBD1 (5 bases). V was shortened by 4 bases and J by 3 bases, with 7 bases between the two germline ends. CDR1 is SGHDT, CDR2 YYEEEE, per germline. This CDR3 has 12 residues. The CDR3 spells CASSDRYYGYTF. The CDR3 DNA reads TGTGCCAGCAGCGACAGATACTATGGCTACACCTTC.

The chain has TRBV20-1 and TRBJ1-2, with D possibly being TRBD1 (5 bases). The V end lost 3 bases, the J end lost 8 bases, and 13 bases lay between the germline ends. The CDR3 length is 12 residues. Germline-derived CDR1 and CDR2 are DFQATT and SNEGSKA (reference sequence). CDR3 sequence reads: CSARWGTEGYTF. The CDR3 DNA is TGCAGTGCTAGGTGGGGGACGGAGGGCTACACCTTC.

This clonotype was detected ten times or more. This chain links TRBV7-6 with TRBJ2-3, with 8 bases that match TRBD2. The CDR3 contains 15 residues. Germline CDR1 reads SGHVS; CDR2 reads FNYEAQ. With 4 bases clipped from V and 2 bases from J, the junction kept 5 bases outside the gene matches. CDR3 in amino acids: CASSSPGGSTDTQYF. As DNA, the CDR3 is TGTGCCAGCAGCTCCCCGGGGGGGTCCACAGATACGCAGTATTTT.

V gene TRBV6-6 combines with J gene TRBJ2-1; 9 nucleotides line up with TRBD1. Germline V lookup: CDR1 MNHNY, CDR2 SVGAGI (reference sequence). The CDR3 runs to 13 residues. V dropped 5 bases and J dropped 5; count of bases not matched to a gene: 1. Here the CDR3 DNA reads TGTGCCAGCAGTGACAGGGGGAACAATGAGCAGTTCTTC. It encodes CASSDRGNNEQFF.

This clonotype was picked up many times. The chain uses TRBV20-1 and TRBJ2-1, with D unresolved. This CDR3 has 11 residues. The V end was cut by 1 base, the J end by 8 bases, with 6 bases between. Germline V lookup: CDR1 DFQATT, CDR2 SNEGSKA (reference sequence). CDR3 coding DNA: TGCAGTGCTAGAGTAGTGGATGAGCAGTTCTTC. The encoded protein is CSARVVDEQFF.

This clonotype was found a few times. The chain couples TRBV16 to TRBJ2-7; D is uncertain. This CDR3 region has 12 residues. Germline V gene lookup returns CDR1 KGHSY and CDR2 FQNENV. Trimming stripped 0 bases from V and 4 bases from J, with 4 bases between. CDR3 in amino acids: CASSQSGYEQYV. The CDR3, as DNA: TGTGCCAGCAGCCAATCGGGGTACGAGCAGTACGTC.

V and J are TRBV3-1 and TRBJ2-1; 9 nucleotides align to TRBD2. The CDR3 runs 16 residues. V gave up 5 bases and J gave up 6 bases; unmatched junction bases: 11. From germline, CDR1 is LGHDT and CDR2 YNNKEL (reference sequence). The CDR3, as DNA: TGTGCCAGCAGCAATCGGCGGGAGGGACCCACCAATGAGCAGTTCTTC. Protein product: CASSNRREGPTNEQFF.

This clonotype was seen only a few times. The V call is TRBV11-2, the J call TRBJ2-7; no definite D call. The CDR3 sequence is 14 residues long. Trimming took off 2 bases at V and 3 bases at J, with 11 bases between the two ends. Germline values: CDR1 SGHAT, CDR2 FQNNGV. This CDR3 is CASSLSPQVYEQYV. For the CDR3, the DNA is TGTGCCAGCAGCTTATCCCCTCAGGTCTACGAGCAGTACGTC.

This clonotype was found a few times. The gene calls are TRBV27 and TRBJ1-6; 9 nucleotides line up with TRBD1. CDR3 length: 16 residues. V lost 4 bases to trimming and J lost 9 bases; unmatched junction nucleotides: 10. From germline, CDR1 is MNHEY and CDR2 SMNVEV (reference sequence). For the CDR3, the DNA is TGTGCCAGCAGTTCCCTCACAGGGGGCGCGGGTTCACCCCTCCACTTT. Residues: CASSSLTGGAGSPLHF.

This clonotype appeared a few times. The chain combines TRBV25-1 with TRBJ2-5; 10 nucleotides match TRBD1. The junction had 13 bases not matched to a gene; V was cut back by 4 bases and J by 5 bases. The germline CDR1 and CDR2 sequences are MGHDK and SYGVNS. The CDR3 extends over 17 amino acids. CDR3: CASSGGQGGTYRETQYF. Written as DNA, the CDR3 is TGTGCCAGCAGTGGAGGACAGGGGGGGACCTACAGGGAGACCCAGTACTTC.

In its sample, this clonotype was seen once. The chain has TRBV29-1 and TRBJ1-1; D is perhaps TRBD1 (5 bases). Trimming stripped 6 bases from V and 8 bases from J, with 31 bases between. The CDR3 runs to 17 residues. Germline-derived CDR1 and CDR2 are SQVTM and ANQGSEA. The CDR3 DNA is TGCAGCGTATCGTTAGGTCGACCGGGACCAACGGCACGGGAAGCTTTCTTT. It encodes CSVSLGRPGPTAREAFF.